This T cell receptor (beta chain) was profiled in a study of post-analysis software for immune sequencing data (dated by TCRdb to about 2015). About the study as a whole: Relapsing-remitting, secondary progressive and progressive-relapsing multiple sclerosis were recorded as disease courses, and subtype annotation was lacking for some patients. The patient repertoires were compared against some twelve previously published healthy control repertoires obtained from donors aged about 6 to 25 years. A subset of samples was prepared in parallel using single-end sample barcoding, then pooled and co-amplified after Illumina adapter ligation. Study-wide conclusions, independent of this receptor: Direct clustering with F measure revealed strong co-clustering of samples prepared in the same batch, which led to a batch-effect correction. Patients showed significantly higher frequencies than controls for 4 or 5 TRBV segments, among them TRBV5-6, TRBV5-1 and TRBV20-1. The multiple sclerosis patient group was slightly younger than the control group. Multiple sclerosis patients had significantly lower normalized Chao1 diversity than controls, a result that suggests substantial peripheral T-cell clonal expansion.

To prepare the library, PCR was applied. Sequenced on an Illumina HiSeq 2500. To reduce PCR and sequencing biases, unique molecular identifiers were built into the TCR beta cDNA libraries. Per 1 to 10 million input T cells, some 500,000 cDNA molecules were obtained, such that each molecule approximated one T cell. Patient libraries were prepared and sequenced with the same protocol used for the earlier healthy control dataset. Within a given batch, samples were prepared together, multiplexed and sequenced on the same HiSeq lane. Processing in the source paper ran as follows. MIGEC handled the raw barcoded reads, throwing out single-read molecular identifier groups before consensus assembly and CDR3 extraction. Clonotype tables were post-analysed with VDJtools, normalizing diversity by down-sampling all datasets to the smallest sample size. In repertoire overlap clustering, CDR3 amino acid sequences, but not nucleotide sequences, were matched to correct batch-related cross-sample contamination. TCRdb reprocessing: public reads trimmed at Q25 with fastp, clones called with MiXCR, in-frame beta chains kept. Every entry covers one CDR3 protein and lists the most common genes and DNA from its rows. These V and J calls rely on TCRdb rather than the paper's analysis. Here the sample has 700,000 to 800,000 distinct CDR3 sequences; approximately 30% occur a single time. The ten largest clonotypes hold 0.56% of the sample.

To demonstrate the VDJtools post-analysis software, TCR beta repertoires were profiled from the peripheral blood of more than ten young patients with multiple sclerosis. The patients with multiple sclerosis were children and adolescents between roughly 6 and 17 years of age. Via the germline V gene, CDR1 is ENHRY and CDR2 SYGVKD. Measured from the cysteine to the phenylalanine, the CDR3 is 14 residues long. The read is trimmed to its CDR3 DNA, 42 bases read in frame from base 1. V is trimmed back by 3 bases and J by 3 bases, and the junction contains 5 bases that no gene match accounts for. Remarks on this clonotype: The antigen it recognizes is unknown. There are no base qualities to consult, and no much larger clone falls within one base.

The sample comprised blood. The V gene is TRBV10-3 and the J gene is TRBJ2-7; 7 of the junction bases match TRBD2. The receptor was isolated from a girl between 10 and 17 years old with multiple sclerosis. The CDR3 here reads CAISDPGGVYEQYF. The sequence in DNA is TGTGCCATCAGTGACCCGGGGGGAGTCTACGAGCAGTACTTC.